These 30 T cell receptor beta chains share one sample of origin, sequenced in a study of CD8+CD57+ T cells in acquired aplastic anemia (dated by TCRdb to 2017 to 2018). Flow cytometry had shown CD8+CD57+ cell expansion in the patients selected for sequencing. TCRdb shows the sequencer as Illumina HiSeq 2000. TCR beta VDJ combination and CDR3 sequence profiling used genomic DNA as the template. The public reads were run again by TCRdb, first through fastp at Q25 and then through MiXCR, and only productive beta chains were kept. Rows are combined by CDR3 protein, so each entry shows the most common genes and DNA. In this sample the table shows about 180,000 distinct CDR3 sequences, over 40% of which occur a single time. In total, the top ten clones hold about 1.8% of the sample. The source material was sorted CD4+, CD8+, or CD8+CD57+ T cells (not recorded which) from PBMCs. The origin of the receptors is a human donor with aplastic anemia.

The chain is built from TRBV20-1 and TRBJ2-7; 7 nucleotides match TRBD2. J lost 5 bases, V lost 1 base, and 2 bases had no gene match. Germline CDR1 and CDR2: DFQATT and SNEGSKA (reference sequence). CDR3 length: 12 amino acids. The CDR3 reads CSARGAGDEQYF. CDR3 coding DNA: TGCAGTGCTAGAGGGGCGGGAGACGAGCAGTACTTC.

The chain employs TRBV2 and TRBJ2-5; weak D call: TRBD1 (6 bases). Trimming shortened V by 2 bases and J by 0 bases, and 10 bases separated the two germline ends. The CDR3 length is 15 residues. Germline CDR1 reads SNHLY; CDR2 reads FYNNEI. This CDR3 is CASSEQGLHQETQYF. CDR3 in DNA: TGTGCCAGCAGTGAACAGGGGCTACACCAAGAGACCCAGTACTTC.

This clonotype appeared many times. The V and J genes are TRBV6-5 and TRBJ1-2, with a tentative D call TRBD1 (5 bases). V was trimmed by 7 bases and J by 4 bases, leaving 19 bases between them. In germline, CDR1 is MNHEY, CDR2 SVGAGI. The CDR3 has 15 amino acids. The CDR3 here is CASTHGRGRPYGYTF. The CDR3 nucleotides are TGTGCCAGCACCCACGGGAGGGGCCGCCCCTATGGCTACACCTTC.

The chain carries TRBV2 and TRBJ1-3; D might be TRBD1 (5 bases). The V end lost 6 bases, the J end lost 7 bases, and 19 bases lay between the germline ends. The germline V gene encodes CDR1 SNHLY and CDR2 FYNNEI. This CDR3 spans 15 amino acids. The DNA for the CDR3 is TGTGCCAGCAGCCGCGATCAGGGAACGGGGAACACCATATATTTT. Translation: CASSRDQGTGNTIYF.

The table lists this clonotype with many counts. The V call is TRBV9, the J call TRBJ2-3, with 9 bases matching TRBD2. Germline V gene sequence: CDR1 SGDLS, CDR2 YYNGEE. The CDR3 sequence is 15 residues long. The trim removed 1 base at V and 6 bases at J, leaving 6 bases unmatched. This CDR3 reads CASSVWTSVSDTQYF. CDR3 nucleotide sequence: TGTGCCAGCAGCGTATGGACTAGCGTTTCGGATACGCAGTATTTT.

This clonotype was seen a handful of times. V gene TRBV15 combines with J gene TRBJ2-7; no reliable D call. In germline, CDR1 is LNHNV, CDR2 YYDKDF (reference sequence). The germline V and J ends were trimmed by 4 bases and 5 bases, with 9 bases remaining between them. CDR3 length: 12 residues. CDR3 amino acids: CATSNQHDEQYF. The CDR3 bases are TGTGCCACCAGCAACCAGCATGACGAGCAGTACTTC.

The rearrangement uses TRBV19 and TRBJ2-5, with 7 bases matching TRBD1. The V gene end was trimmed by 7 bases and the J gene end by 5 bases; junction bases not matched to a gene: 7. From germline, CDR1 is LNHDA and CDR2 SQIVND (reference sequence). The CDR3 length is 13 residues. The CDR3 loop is CASMGQFGETQYF. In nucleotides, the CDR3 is TGTGCCAGTATGGGACAGTTCGGGGAGACCCAGTACTTC.

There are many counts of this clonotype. The CDR3: CASKEQASNTGELFF. The DNA for the CDR3 is TGTGCCAGCAAAGAGCAGGCTTCGAACACCGGGGAGCTGTTTTTT. The chain combines TRBV2 with TRBJ2-2; D unresolved. From germline, CDR1 is SNHLY and CDR2 FYNNEI. The CDR3 consists of 15 residues. Trimming took 7 bases from V and 0 from J, leaving 12 bases between them. Full variable domain (remainder filled in from reference TRBV2 and TRBJ2-2): EPEVTQTPSHQVTQMGQEVILRCVPISNHLYFYWYRQILGQKVEFLVSFYNNEISEKSEIFDDQFSVERPDGSNFTLKIRSTKLEDSAMYFCASKEQASNTGELFFGEGSRLTVL.

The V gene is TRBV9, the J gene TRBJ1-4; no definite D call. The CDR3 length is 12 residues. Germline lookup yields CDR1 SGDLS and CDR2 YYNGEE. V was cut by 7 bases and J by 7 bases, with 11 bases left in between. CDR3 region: CASSGIGEKLFF. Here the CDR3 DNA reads TGTGCCAGCTCGGGAATTGGTGAAAAACTGTTTTTT.

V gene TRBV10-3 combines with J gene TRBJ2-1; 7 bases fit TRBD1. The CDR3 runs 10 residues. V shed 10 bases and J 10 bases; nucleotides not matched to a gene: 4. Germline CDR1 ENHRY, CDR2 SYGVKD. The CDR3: CASEDREQFF. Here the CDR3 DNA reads TGTGCCAGTGAGGACAGGGAGCAGTTCTTC.

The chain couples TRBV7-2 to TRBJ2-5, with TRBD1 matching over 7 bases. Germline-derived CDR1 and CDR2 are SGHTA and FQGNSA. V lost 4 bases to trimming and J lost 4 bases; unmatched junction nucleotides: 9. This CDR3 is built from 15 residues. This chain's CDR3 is CASSYGTGDGETQYF. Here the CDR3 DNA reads TGTGCCAGCAGCTACGGAACAGGGGACGGAGAGACCCAGTACTTC.

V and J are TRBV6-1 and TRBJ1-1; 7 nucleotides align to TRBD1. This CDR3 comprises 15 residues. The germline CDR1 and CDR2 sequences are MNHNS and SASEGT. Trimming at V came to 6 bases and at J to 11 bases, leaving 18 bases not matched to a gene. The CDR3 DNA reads TGTGCCAGCAGCCCCAACCCGACAGGGAGGATTGAGGCTTTCTTT. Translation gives CASSPNPTGRIEAFF.

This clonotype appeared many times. The CDR3 DNA sequence: TGTGCCACCAGTGATTCCTCCAGGGGGCCTACCTACGAGCAGTACTTC. Protein: CATSDSSRGPTYEQYF. The chain carries TRBV24-1 and TRBJ2-7, with 8 bases fitting TRBD1. The germline CDR1 and CDR2 sequences are KGHDR and SFDVKD. The CDR3 spans 16 residues. After removal of 2 bases from V and 2 bases from J, the junction contained 7 bases not matched to a gene.

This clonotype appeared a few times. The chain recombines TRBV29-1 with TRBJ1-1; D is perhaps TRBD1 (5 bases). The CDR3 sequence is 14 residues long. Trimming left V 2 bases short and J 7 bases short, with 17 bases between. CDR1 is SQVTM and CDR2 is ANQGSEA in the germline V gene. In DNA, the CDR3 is TGCAGCGTTGAACCTGGCAGGGACCCTATTGAAGCTTTCTTT. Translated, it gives CSVEPGRDPIEAFF.

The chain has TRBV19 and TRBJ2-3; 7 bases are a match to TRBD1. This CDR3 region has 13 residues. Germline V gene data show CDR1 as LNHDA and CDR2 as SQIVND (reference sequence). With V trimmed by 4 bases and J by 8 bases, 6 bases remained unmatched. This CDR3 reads CASSTTGYGTQYF. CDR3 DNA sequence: TGTGCCAGTAGTACGACAGGGTACGGTACGCAGTATTTT.

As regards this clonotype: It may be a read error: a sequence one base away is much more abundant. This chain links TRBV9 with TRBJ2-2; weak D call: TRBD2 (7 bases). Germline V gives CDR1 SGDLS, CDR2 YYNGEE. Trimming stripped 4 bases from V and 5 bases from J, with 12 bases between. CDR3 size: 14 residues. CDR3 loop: CASSRGGLTGELFF. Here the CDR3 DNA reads TGTGCCAGCAGCAGGGGGGGCCTAACCGGGGAGCTGTTTTTT.

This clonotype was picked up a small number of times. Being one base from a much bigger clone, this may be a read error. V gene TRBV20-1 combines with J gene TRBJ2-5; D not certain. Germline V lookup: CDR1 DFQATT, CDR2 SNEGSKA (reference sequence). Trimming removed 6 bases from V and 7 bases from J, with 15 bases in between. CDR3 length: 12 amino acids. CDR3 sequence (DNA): TGCAGTGCAACTGACACCCCGGGGACCCAGTACTTC. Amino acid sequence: CSATDTPGTQYF.

CDR3 coding DNA: TGCGCCAGCAGCTCCACCGGGACTAGCGGGGCAAACTCCTACGAGCAGTACTTC. Residues: CASSSTGTSGANSYEQYF. The V and J genes are TRBV5-1 and TRBJ2-7; 13 positions match TRBD2. The CDR3 length is 18 residues. Germline V lookup: CDR1 SGHRS, CDR2 YFSETQ. With 3 bases clipped from V and 0 bases from J, the junction kept 9 bases outside the gene matches.

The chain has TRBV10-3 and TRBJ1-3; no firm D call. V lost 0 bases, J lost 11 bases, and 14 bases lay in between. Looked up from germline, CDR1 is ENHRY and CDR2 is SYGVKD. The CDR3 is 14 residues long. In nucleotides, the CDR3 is TGTGCCATCAGTGAGTCTAATTTCGGAAGCGCCATATATTTT. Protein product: CAISESNFGSAIYF.

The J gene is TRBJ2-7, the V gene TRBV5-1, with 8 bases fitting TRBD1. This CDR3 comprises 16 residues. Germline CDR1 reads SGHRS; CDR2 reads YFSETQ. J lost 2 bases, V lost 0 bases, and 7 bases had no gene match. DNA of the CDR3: TGCGCCAGCAGCTTGGCCGGCGGGACAGGCCCCTACGAGCAGTACTTC. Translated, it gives CASSLAGGTGPYEQYF.

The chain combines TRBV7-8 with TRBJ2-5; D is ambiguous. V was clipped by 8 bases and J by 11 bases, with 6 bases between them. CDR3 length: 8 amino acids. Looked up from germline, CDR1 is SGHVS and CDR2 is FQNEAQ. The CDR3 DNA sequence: TGTGCCAGCTACGGACAGTACTTC. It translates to CASYGQYF.

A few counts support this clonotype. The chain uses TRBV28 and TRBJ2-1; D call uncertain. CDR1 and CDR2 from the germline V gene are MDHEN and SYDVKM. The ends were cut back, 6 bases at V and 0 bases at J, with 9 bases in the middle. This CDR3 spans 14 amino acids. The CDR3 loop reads CASRTQRSYNEQFF. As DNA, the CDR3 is TGTGCCAGCAGGACTCAACGCTCCTACAATGAGCAGTTCTTC. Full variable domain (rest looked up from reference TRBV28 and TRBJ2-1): DVKVTQSSRYLVKRTGEKVFLECVQDMDHENMFWYRQDPGLGLRLIYFSYDVKMKEKGDIPEGYSVSREKKERFSLILESASTNQTSMYLCASRTQRSYNEQFFGPGTRLTVL.

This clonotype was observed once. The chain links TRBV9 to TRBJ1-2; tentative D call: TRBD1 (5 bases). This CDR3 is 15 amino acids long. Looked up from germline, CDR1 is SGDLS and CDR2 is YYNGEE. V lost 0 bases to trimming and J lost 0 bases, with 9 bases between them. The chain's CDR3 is CASSVGMGANYGYTF. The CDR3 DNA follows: TGTGCCAGCAGCGTAGGGATGGGGGCTAACTATGGCTACACCTTC.

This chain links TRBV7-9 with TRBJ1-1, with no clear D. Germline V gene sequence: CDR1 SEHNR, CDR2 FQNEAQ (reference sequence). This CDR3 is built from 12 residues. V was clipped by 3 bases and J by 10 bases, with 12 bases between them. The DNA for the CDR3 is TGTGCCAGCAGCTTTACTCAGCAATTAGCTTTCTTT. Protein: CASSFTQQLAFF.

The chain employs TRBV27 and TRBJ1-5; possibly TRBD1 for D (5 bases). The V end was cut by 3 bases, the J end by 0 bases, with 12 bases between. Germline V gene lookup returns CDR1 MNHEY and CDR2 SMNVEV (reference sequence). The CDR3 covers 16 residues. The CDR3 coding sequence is TGTGCCAGCAGTTTGCGGGGACCCTATAGCAATCAGCCCCAGCATTTT. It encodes CASSLRGPYSNQPQHF.

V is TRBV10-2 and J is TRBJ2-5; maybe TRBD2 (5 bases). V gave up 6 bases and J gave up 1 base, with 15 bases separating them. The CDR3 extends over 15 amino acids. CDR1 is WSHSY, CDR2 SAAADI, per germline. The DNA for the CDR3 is TGCGCCAGCAGCCGGATTGGACTGGCCCAAGAGACCCAGTACTTC. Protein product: CASSRIGLAQETQYF.

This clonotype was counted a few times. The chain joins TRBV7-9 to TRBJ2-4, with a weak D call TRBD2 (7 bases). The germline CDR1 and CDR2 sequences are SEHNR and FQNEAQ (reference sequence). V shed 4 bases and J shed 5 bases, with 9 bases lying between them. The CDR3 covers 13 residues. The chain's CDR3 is CASSWGGQNIQYF. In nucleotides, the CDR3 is TGTGCCAGCAGCTGGGGGGGCCAAAACATTCAGTACTTC.

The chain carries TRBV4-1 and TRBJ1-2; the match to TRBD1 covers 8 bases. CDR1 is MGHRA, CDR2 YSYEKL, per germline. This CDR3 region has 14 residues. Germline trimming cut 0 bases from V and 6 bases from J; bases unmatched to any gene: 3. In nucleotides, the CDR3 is TGCGCCAGCAGCCAAGACAGGGGGCGGGATGGCTACACCTTC. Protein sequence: CASSQDRGRDGYTF.

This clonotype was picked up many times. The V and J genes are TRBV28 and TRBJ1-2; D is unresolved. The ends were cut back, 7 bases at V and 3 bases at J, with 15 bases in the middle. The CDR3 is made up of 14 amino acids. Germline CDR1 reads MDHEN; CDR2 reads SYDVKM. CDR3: CASTPLRTHYGYTF. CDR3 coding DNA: TGTGCCAGCACTCCCCTACGGACCCACTATGGCTACACCTTC.

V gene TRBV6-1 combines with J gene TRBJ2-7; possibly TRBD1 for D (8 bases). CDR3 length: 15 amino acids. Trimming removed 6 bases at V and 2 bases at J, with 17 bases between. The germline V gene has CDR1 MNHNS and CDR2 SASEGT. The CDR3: CASSPPQGGTYEQYF. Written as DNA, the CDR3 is TGTGCCAGCAGCCCACCACAGGGGGGGACCTACGAGCAGTACTTC.